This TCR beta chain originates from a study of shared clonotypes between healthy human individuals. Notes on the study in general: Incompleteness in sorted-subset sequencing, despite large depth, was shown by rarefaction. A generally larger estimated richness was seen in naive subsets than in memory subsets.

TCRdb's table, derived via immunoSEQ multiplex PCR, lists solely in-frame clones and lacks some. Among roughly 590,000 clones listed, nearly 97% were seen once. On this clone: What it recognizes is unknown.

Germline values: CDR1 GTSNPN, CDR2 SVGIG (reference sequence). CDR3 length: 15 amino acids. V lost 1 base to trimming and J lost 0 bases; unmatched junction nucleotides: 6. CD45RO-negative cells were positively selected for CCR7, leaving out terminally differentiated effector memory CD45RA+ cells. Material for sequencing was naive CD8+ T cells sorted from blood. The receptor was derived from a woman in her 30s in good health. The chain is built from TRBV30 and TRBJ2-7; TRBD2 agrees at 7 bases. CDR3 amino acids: CAWSGQGLSSYEQYF. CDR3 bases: TGTGCCTGGAGTGGTCAGGGACTAAGCTCCTACGAGCAGTACTTC.